A single sample gave rise to the 17 T cell receptor beta chains below, sequenced in a study of blood T cell repertoires in COVID-19. TCRdb keeps only in-frame clones here, not all; method: immunoSEQ multiplex PCR. The repertoire holds a few hundred thousand clones, with about 88% as singletons. The sequencing sample was made of PBMCs or T cells enriched from blood (not recorded which). Source of these receptors: a woman under 40 who had recovered from COVID-19.

V is TRBV18 and J is TRBJ2-3; TRBD2 aligns across 7 bases. V gave up 3 bases and J gave up 4 bases; unmatched junction bases: 1. The CDR3 has 13 residues. CDR1 is KGHSH, CDR2 LQKENI, per germline. CDR3 DNA: TGTGCCAGCTCACCTACTAGCGCAGATACGCAGTATTTT. Protein sequence: CASSPTSADTQYF.

V usage is TRBV2 and J usage is TRBJ1-5, with 7 bases matching TRBD1. This CDR3 has 14 residues. The J segment lost 10 bases and the V segment lost 1 base, leaving 7 bases of the junction unmatched. The germline gives CDR1 SNHLY, CDR2 FYNNEI. The CDR3 sequence: CASSEDRGRRPQHF. The CDR3 region has the DNA TGTGCCAGCAGTGAAGACAGGGGCCGCCGCCCCCAGCATTTT.

About this clone itself: The sample holds other DNA sequences that translate to the same CDR3. J is TRBJ1-5 and V is TRBV2; D might be TRBD1 (6 bases). Between the trimmed V and J ends, which lost 6 bases and 3 bases, there was a span of 9 bases. Germline V gene sequence: CDR1 SNHLY, CDR2 FYNNEI. There are 13 residues in the CDR3. CDR3 in amino acids: CASRGQTNQPQHF. The CDR3 region has the DNA TGTGCCAGCAGAGGACAGACCAATCAGCCCCAGCATTTT.

The J gene is TRBJ2-7, the V gene TRBV15, with 7 bases aligning to TRBD1. The germline V gene encodes CDR1 LNHNV and CDR2 YYDKDF (reference sequence). V shed 1 base, J shed 5 bases, and the junction held 5 bases outside the gene matches. The CDR3 has 14 residues. In DNA form, the CDR3 reads TGTGCCACCAGCAGAGGACAGGGTATGGACGAGCAGTACTTC. Its translation is CATSRGQGMDEQYF.

V gene TRBV11-2 combines with J gene TRBJ2-7, with a possible D match to TRBD2 (5 bases). Germline-derived CDR1 and CDR2 are SGHAT and FQNNGV. V gave up 8 bases and J gave up 3 bases, with 8 bases separating them. The CDR3 has 11 residues. DNA for the CDR3: TGTGCCAGCGTTGCGGGCTACGAGCAGTACTTC. The encoded protein is CASVAGYEQYF. Full variable domain (missing parts from reference TRBV11-2 and TRBJ2-7): EAGVAQSPRYKIIEKRQSVAFWCNPISGHATLYWYQQILGQGPKLLIQFQNNGVVDDSQLPKDRFSAERLKGVDSTLKIQPAKLEDSAVYLCASVAGYEQYFGPGTRLTVT.

The rearrangement uses TRBV15 and TRBJ2-7; TRBD2 matches at 7 bases. CDR1 and CDR2 from the germline V gene are LNHNV and YYDKDF (reference sequence). The V gene end was trimmed by 0 bases and the J gene end by 5 bases; junction bases not matched to a gene: 7. The CDR3 length is 15 residues. CDR3 protein: CATSRDGRDFNEQYF. The CDR3 region has the DNA TGTGCCACCAGCAGAGATGGGAGGGACTTCAACGAGCAGTACTTC. Full variable domain (remainder filled in from reference TRBV15 and TRBJ2-7): DAMVIQNPRYQVTQFGKPVTLSCSQTLNHNVMYWYQQKSSQAPKLLFHYYDKDFNNEADTPDNFQSRRPNTSFCFLDIRSPGLGDTAMYLCATSRDGRDFNEQYFGPGTRLTVT.

At least ten counts were recorded for this clone. This sequence joins TRBV19 and TRBJ1-5, with D tentatively TRBD1 (5 bases). V was shortened by 5 bases and J by 6 bases, with 14 bases between the two germline ends. The CDR3 runs 14 residues. Germline loops: CDR1 LNHDA, CDR2 SQIVND (reference sequence). The chain's CDR3 is CASSGGTRGQPQHF. The CDR3 DNA sequence: TGTGCCAGTAGTGGCGGGACCAGAGGTCAGCCCCAGCATTTT.

The J gene is TRBJ1-6, the V gene TRBV7-6, with D possibly matching TRBD1 (5 bases). This CDR3 is 15 amino acids long. CDR1 SGHVS and CDR2 FNYEAQ come from the germline V gene. V was cut by 1 base and J by 6 bases, with 10 bases left in between. Written as DNA, the CDR3 is TGTGCCAGCAGCTTAGGACAGATGGGTAATTCACCCCTCCACTTT. As protein: CASSLGQMGNSPLHF.

The chain uses TRBV5-4 and TRBJ2-7; 9 positions match TRBD2. The CDR3 extends over 13 amino acids. Looked up from germline, CDR1 is SGHNT and CDR2 is YYREEE (reference sequence). V lost 4 bases to trimming and J lost 6 bases; unmatched junction nucleotides: 5. The CDR3 region has the DNA TGTGCCAGCAGCGCGGGACTAGCTACCGAGCAGTACTTC. This encodes CASSAGLATEQYF.

This rearrangement joins TRBV29-1 to TRBJ1-2; 9 bases are a match to TRBD1. There are 12 residues in the CDR3. V dropped 4 bases and J dropped 6; count of bases not matched to a gene: 3. The germline V gene has CDR1 SQVTM and CDR2 ANQGSEA. The DNA for the CDR3 is TGCAGCGTTGGGACAGGGGCGGATGGCTACACCTTC. Translated, it gives CSVGTGADGYTF.

This clone was seen only once. The rearrangement joins TRBV30 to TRBJ1-1, with D unclear. Germline values: CDR1 GTSNPN, CDR2 SVGIG (reference sequence). The CDR3 extends over 16 amino acids. V lost 4 bases and J lost 0, with 18 bases in between. CDR3 DNA: TGTGCCTGGACCCTCGGGTATTCGGGAGTGAACACTGAAGCTTTCTTT. Encoded protein: CAWTLGYSGVNTEAFF.

This clone was observed a few times. This chain uses TRBV6-1 with TRBJ2-7; 7 bases are shared with TRBD2. CDR1 and CDR2 (germline): MNHNS, SASEGT. There are 15 residues in the CDR3. J lost 3 bases, V lost 1 base, and 6 bases had no gene match. This chain's CDR3 is CASSEGLAAIYEQYF. DNA of the CDR3: TGTGCCAGCAGTGAAGGGCTAGCGGCAATCTACGAGCAGTACTTC.

The V call is TRBV6-5, the J call TRBJ1-2, with 8 bases lining up with TRBD1. V dropped 0 bases and J dropped 3; count of bases not matched to a gene: 6. CDR3 size: 16 residues. The germline V gene has CDR1 MNHEY and CDR2 SVGAGI. The CDR3 loop reads CASSYSGRGQDYGYTF. The CDR3 coding sequence is TGTGCCAGCAGTTACTCCGGCAGGGGGCAGGACTATGGCTACACCTTC.

DNA for the CDR3: TGTGCCAGTAAGGGGTCGGAAGCTTTCTTT. It translates to CASKGSEAFF. The chain carries TRBV19 and TRBJ1-1, with D perhaps TRBD1 (5 bases). Trimming shortened V by 7 bases and J by 8 bases, and 8 bases separated the two germline ends. Germline assignment: CDR1 LNHDA and CDR2 SQIVND (reference sequence). This CDR3 is built from 10 residues.

The CDR3 reads CASSRDWRDAFF. CDR3 DNA sequence: TGTGCCAGTAGTAGGGACTGGAGGGATGCTTTCTTT. The chain links TRBV19 to TRBJ1-1, with D possibly TRBD1 on 5 matching bases. The germline gives CDR1 LNHDA, CDR2 SQIVND (reference sequence). There are 12 residues in the CDR3. The V gene lost 4 bases and the J gene lost 11 bases, with 14 bases spanning the gap. Variable domain in full (rest from reference TRBV19 and TRBJ1-1): DGGITQSPKYLFRKEGQNVTLSCEQNLNHDAMYWYRQDPGQGLRLIYYSQIVNDFQKGDIAEGYSVSREKKESFPLTVTSAQKNPTAFYLCASSRDWRDAFFGQGTRLTVV.

The chain uses TRBV25-1 and TRBJ2-3; 9 nucleotides agree with TRBD1. The length of the CDR3 is 14 residues. CDR1 is MGHDK and CDR2 is SYGVNS in the germline V gene. Trimming took 6 bases from V and 9 from J; bases not matched to a gene: 10. CDR3: CASSRDRVLKTQYF. DNA of the CDR3: TGTGCCAGCAGCCGGGACAGGGTCCTTAAGACGCAGTATTTT.

V gene TRBV3-1 (or the pseudogene TRBV3-2) combines with J gene TRBJ1-2, with TRBD1 as a possible D gene (5 bases). This CDR3 comprises 14 residues. Germline V CDR1 and CDR2: LGHDT, YNNKEL (reference sequence). Trimming removed 0 bases at V and 8 bases at J, with 13 bases between. The CDR3 DNA sequence: TGTGCCAGCAGCCAAGAATCTGGAGGGGTAGGCTACACCTTC. This encodes CASSQESGGVGYTF.